These 8 T cell receptor beta chains were all obtained from the same sample, sequenced in a study of CD8+CD57+ T cells in acquired aplastic anemia. The use of genomic DNA as template underpinned the TCR beta VDJ and CDR3 profiling. TCRdb re-analysed the reads in MiXCR, keeping a single row per CDR3 protein. Among under 150,000 distinct CDR3 sequences, 41% were seen once, and the ten largest hold more than 7%. The sample comprised sorted CD4+, CD8+, or CD8+CD57+ T cells (not recorded which) from PBMCs. The receptors were sampled from a human donor in good health, serving as a control.

This clonotype was picked up many times. This chain connects TRBV10-3 to TRBJ2-1; D is unresolved. The germline V gene has CDR1 ENHRY and CDR2 SYGVKD. This CDR3 is 15 amino acids long. Trimming removed 7 bases at V and 0 bases at J, with 13 bases between. The CDR3 loop is CAITSDPGSYNEQFF. The CDR3 DNA follows: TGTGCCATCACCTCGGACCCTGGCTCCTACAATGAGCAGTTCTTC.

The chain links TRBV5-1 to TRBJ2-7; D might be TRBD2 (6 bases). There are 14 residues in the CDR3. CDR1 SGHRS and CDR2 YFSETQ come from the germline V gene. The V gene lost 0 bases and the J gene lost 0 bases, with 7 bases spanning the gap. The CDR3 DNA sequence: TGCGCCAGCAGCTTGGCGACTAGCTCCTACGAGCAGTACTTC. It codes for CASSLATSSYEQYF.

This chain connects TRBV7-9 to TRBJ1-6; no firm D call. In germline, CDR1 is SEHNR, CDR2 FQNEAQ (reference sequence). The CDR3 spans 13 residues. Deletions cut 4 bases from V and 7 bases from J, with 8 bases between. The CDR3 sequence is CASSYKNNSPLHF. In DNA form, the CDR3 reads TGTGCCAGCAGCTACAAGAACAATTCACCCCTCCACTTT.

The CDR3 bases are TGTGCCAGCAGTGATAGCGGCAGGTTTGGCTATGGCTACACCTTC. This gives the protein CASSDSGRFGYGYTF. The V and J genes are TRBV2 and TRBJ1-2; D is ambiguous. Germline V lookup: CDR1 SNHLY, CDR2 FYNNEI. The CDR3 runs to 15 residues. Trimming stripped 3 bases from V and 4 bases from J, with 15 bases between.

This clonotype came up a few times. The chain employs TRBV5-6 and TRBJ2-5; no definite D call. CDR1 is SGHDT, CDR2 YYEEEE, per germline. The CDR3 is 14 amino acids. The V and J ends lost 2 bases and 5 bases respectively, with 13 bases between them. CDR3 in amino acids: CASSLIPQTETQYF. The DNA of the CDR3 is TGTGCCAGCAGCTTAATTCCGCAGACGGAGACCCAGTACTTC.

This clonotype has a count of ten or more. The gene calls are TRBV20-1 and TRBJ1-2; the match to TRBD1 covers 7 bases. The length of the CDR3 is 12 residues. V lost 5 bases, J lost 3 bases, and 3 bases stayed unmatched. Germline V gene lookup returns CDR1 DFQATT and CDR2 SNEGSKA (reference sequence). CDR3 in amino acids: CSASDRDYGYTF. CDR3 in DNA: TGCAGTGCTTCAGACAGGGACTATGGCTACACCTTC.

This clonotype was seen only a few times. The V and J genes are TRBV10-1 and TRBJ1-2, with D perhaps matching TRBD1 (6 bases). With 6 bases removed from V and 2 bases from J, the gap between germline ends came to 31 bases. Germline CDR1 reads WNHNN; CDR2 reads SYGVQD (reference sequence). CDR3 length: 20 residues. The CDR3 sequence is CASRALSGGQGAGINYGYTF. The DNA of the CDR3 is TGCGCCAGCAGGGCCCTCTCTGGGGGACAAGGGGCGGGGATAAACTATGGCTACACCTTC.

This clonotype showed up many times. Its ends do not fully match the called genes, so a read error is possible. The chain is built from TRBV7-2 and TRBJ2-7; D not certain. CDR3 length equals 14 residues. Per germline, CDR1 SGHTA and CDR2 FQGNSA. CDR3 nucleotide sequence: TGTGCCAGCAGCCAAGTCCCCCAGGCCTACAAGCAGTACTTC. This gives the protein CASSQVPQAYKQYF.